This T cell receptor beta chain was recovered during a study of cytomegalovirus exposure and HLA in healthy donors. Study-wide results and caveats: It was reported that TCR beta sequences correctly inferred the HLA-A and HLA-B alleles for most subjects.

Use of 60 Vbeta and 13 Jbeta primers characterized the PCR. The table came from immunoSEQ multiplex PCR; TCRdb's copy has only in-frame clones and leaves some out. The profile covers under 200,000 clones, with over 70% appearing a single time and 4.5% to 6% taken by the ten largest. The trim removed 5 bases at V and 4 bases at J, leaving 9 bases unmatched. Germline CDR1 MNHEY, CDR2 SMNVEV (reference sequence). CDR3 length equals 16 residues. Of note for this clone: Its antigen remains unknown.

This TCR was sampled from a man aged 40-55 years in good health and CMV-seronegative. The specimen was PBMCs. This chain uses TRBV27 with TRBJ2-3; 10 bases are a match to TRBD2. CDR3: CASSIRLAGVSDTQYF. In DNA, the CDR3 is TGTGCCAGCAGTATCCGGCTAGCGGGGGTCTCAGATACGCAGTATTTT.